The 28 T cell receptor beta chains presented below share a single source sample, sequenced in a study of vaccination effects on CD4 cells after COVID-19. The data were produced by immunoSEQ multiplex PCR, yet TCRdb's version contains in-frame clones alone and is incomplete. The data hold 70,000 to 95,000 clones, with roughly 80% observed a single time. No antigens are known for them. Using viral peptide pools, the ViraFEST assay grew out antigen-specific CD4+ T cells prior to sequencing. Researchers isolated CD4+ T cells once approximately ten days of culture had elapsed. Sequencing was performed on CD4+ T cells from PBMCs cultured with HCoV-229E spike peptides, taken before COVID-19 vaccination. The source of these receptors is a human donor who received a COVID-19 vaccine.

This clone was recorded a few times. This rearrangement joins TRBV5-1 to TRBJ1-6; D is undetermined. Germline CDR1 is SGHRS and CDR2 is YFSETQ. V lost 4 bases to trimming and J lost 9 bases, with 14 bases between them. The CDR3 is 14 amino acids. DNA for the CDR3: TGCGCCAGCAGCCTCGAGGGAATGGGTTCACCCCTCCACTTT. The encoded protein is CASSLEGMGSPLHF. Together with reference TRBV5-1 and TRBJ1-6, the CDR3 gives the full variable domain: KAGVTQTPRYLIKTRGQQVTLSCSPISGHRSVSWYQQTPGQGLQFLFEYFSETQRNKGNFPGRFSGRQFSNSRSEMNVSTLELGDSALYLCASSLEGMGSPLHFGNGTRLTVT.

The chain joins TRBV5-1 to TRBJ2-3; TRBD1 matches at 7 bases. The V segment lost 2 bases and the J segment 1 base; nucleotides outside the gene matches: 7. CDR3 length equals 16 residues. The V gene's germline CDR1 is SGHRS and CDR2 YFSETQ. CDR3 in amino acids: CASSLPTGAGTDTQYF. The DNA for the CDR3 is TGCGCCAGCAGCTTACCAACAGGGGCCGGCACAGATACGCAGTATTTT.

The chain has TRBV18 and TRBJ1-1; D unresolved. Trimming removed 2 bases from V and 0 bases from J, with 7 bases in between. The CDR3 is made up of 14 amino acids. Germline V gives CDR1 KGHSH, CDR2 LQKENI. As DNA, the CDR3 is TGTGCCAGCTCACCAACGGTGATGAACACTGAAGCTTTCTTT. Translated: CASSPTVMNTEAFF.

The rearrangement joins TRBV4-1 to TRBJ1-6, with D perhaps matching TRBD1 (6 bases). Germline CDR1 MGHRA, CDR2 YSYEKL. Deletions cut 1 base from V and 9 bases from J, with 22 bases between. The length of the CDR3 is 18 residues. The CDR3 loop reads CASSQGRAGVFVSSPLHF. DNA for the CDR3: TGCGCCAGCAGCCAAGGGCGTGCAGGGGTTTTCGTTAGTTCACCCCTCCACTTT.

This clone appeared a single time. V and J are TRBV10-3 and TRBJ2-6; D perhaps matches TRBD1 (6 bases). Trimming removed 6 bases from V and 0 bases from J, with 12 bases in between. The CDR3 totals 16 residues. Germline V lookup: CDR1 ENHRY, CDR2 SYGVKD. CDR3 bases: TGTGCCATCAGGGCTCAACAGGGCTCTGGGGCCAACGTCCTGACTTTC. It codes for CAIRAQQGSGANVLTF.

This sequence joins TRBV27 and TRBJ1-6; D gene ambiguous. This CDR3 comprises 13 residues. Germline loops: CDR1 MNHEY, CDR2 SMNVEV (reference sequence). The V and J ends lost 6 bases and 9 bases respectively, with 12 bases between them. The CDR3 coding sequence is TGTGCCAGCAGCCTCGGACGGGCTTCACCCCTCCACTTT. Amino acid sequence: CASSLGRASPLHF.

The table lists this clone with a few counts. Different DNA sequences within this sample yield the same CDR3. This chain joins TRBV18 and TRBJ1-1; a weak D match, TRBD1 (5 bases). The CDR3 loop spans 13 amino acids. Germline V lookup: CDR1 KGHSH, CDR2 LQKENI. Between the trimmed V and J ends, which lost 3 bases and 1 base, there was a span of 6 bases. CDR3 residues: CASSPGQNTEAFF. The DNA for the CDR3 is TGTGCCAGCTCACCCGGACAGAACACTGAAGCTTTCTTT.

CDR3 sequence (DNA): TGTGCCAGCAGCTTGGGGGGGACAGCGACGAGCTCTGGAAACACCATATATTTT. It codes for CASSLGGTATSSGNTIYF. This chain connects TRBV5-4 to TRBJ1-3; 7 nucleotides match TRBD1. This CDR3 is 18 amino acids long. V dropped 0 bases and J dropped 0; count of bases not matched to a gene: 9. Germline CDR1 reads SGHNT; CDR2 reads YYREEE (reference sequence).

The rearrangement links TRBV2 to TRBJ1-1, with a weak D call TRBD1 (5 bases). Between the trimmed V and J ends, which lost 6 bases and 0 bases, there was a span of 14 bases. Germline CDR1 and CDR2: SNHLY and FYNNEI. CDR3 length equals 15 residues. The CDR3 here is CASSPGAPMNTEAFF. The CDR3 nucleotides read TGTGCCAGCAGCCCCGGGGCACCCATGAACACTGAAGCTTTCTTT. Full variable domain (remainder filled in from reference TRBV2 and TRBJ1-1): EPEVTQTPSHQVTQMGQEVILRCVPISNHLYFYWYRQILGQKVEFLVSFYNNEISEKSEIFDDQFSVERPDGSNFTLKIRSTKLEDSAMYFCASSPGAPMNTEAFFGQGTRLTVV.

The chain links TRBV9 to TRBJ2-5, with 8 bases that match TRBD2. V lost 2 bases to trimming and J lost 1 base; unmatched junction nucleotides: 7. The CDR3 loop spans 16 amino acids. Germline values: CDR1 SGDLS, CDR2 YYNGEE. This chain's CDR3 is CASSVSAGAFQETQYF. In nucleotides, the CDR3 is TGTGCCAGCAGCGTCTCAGCGGGGGCATTCCAAGAGACCCAGTACTTC.

This clone was seen only a few times. CDR3 DNA sequence: TGCGCCAGCAGCTTGTATCGGGGAAACACTGAAGCTTTCTTT. Translation gives CASSLYRGNTEAFF. V usage is TRBV5-1 and J usage is TRBJ1-1; D is ambiguous. The CDR3 runs 14 residues. Trimming pared 1 base from V and 2 bases from J, leaving 9 bases between. Germline-derived CDR1 and CDR2 are SGHRS and YFSETQ. Full variable domain (outside the CDR3, taken from reference TRBV5-1 and TRBJ1-1): KAGVTQTPRYLIKTRGQQVTLSCSPISGHRSVSWYQQTPGQGLQFLFEYFSETQRNKGNFPGRFSGRQFSNSRSEMNVSTLELGDSALYLCASSLYRGNTEAFFGQGTRLTVV.

This chain connects TRBV19 to TRBJ2-1, with 8 bases lining up with TRBD2. CDR1 and CDR2 from the germline V gene are LNHDA and SQIVND (reference sequence). Trimming at V came to 5 bases and at J to 9 bases, leaving 9 bases not matched to a gene. The CDR3 runs 14 residues. The CDR3 bases are TGTGCCAGTAGTTCCCCCGGGACTAGGCCTGAGCAGTTCTTC. Translating gives CASSSPGTRPEQFF.

This CDR3 reads CASSLLETQYF. The CDR3 DNA is TGTGCCAGCAGTTTACTGGAGACCCAGTACTTC. V is TRBV12-3 or TRBV12-4 and J is TRBJ2-5; D gene ambiguous. Trimming shortened V by 2 bases and J by 5 bases, and 3 bases separated the two germline ends. CDR3 size: 11 residues.

V usage is TRBV5-1 and J usage is TRBJ1-2; D gene uncertain. The V gene's germline CDR1 is SGHRS and CDR2 YFSETQ. The CDR3 contains 13 residues. Trimming removed 0 bases at V and 3 bases at J, with 6 bases between. The CDR3 loop is CASSLEGDYGYTF. In nucleotides, the CDR3 is TGCGCCAGCAGCTTGGAGGGCGACTATGGCTACACCTTC.

The chain links TRBV7-2 to TRBJ2-2, with TRBD1 matching 7 bases. The CDR3 length is 17 residues. Germline V gives CDR1 SGHTA, CDR2 FQGNSA. The J segment lost 2 bases and the V segment lost 4 bases, leaving 10 bases of the junction unmatched. In DNA, the CDR3 is TGTGCCAGCAGCTCCCGCCACGACAGGGTTAACACCGGGGAGCTGTTTTTT. Protein sequence: CASSSRHDRVNTGELFF.

This clone has just one count. The J gene is TRBJ2-5, the V gene TRBV5-6; D possibly corresponds to TRBD1 (7 bases). With 4 bases removed from V and 5 bases from J, the gap between germline ends came to 18 bases. Looked up from germline, CDR1 is SGHDT and CDR2 is YYEEEE. CDR3 size: 15 residues. This CDR3 is CASSRGTQGVETQYF. The CDR3 nucleotides read TGTGCCAGCAGCCGGGGGACCCAGGGGGTCGAGACCCAGTACTTC.

The chain carries TRBV4-1 and TRBJ1-6; 7 bases are a match to TRBD1. Per germline, CDR1 MGHRA and CDR2 YSYEKL. J gave up 6 bases and V 4 bases, and 9 bases lay outside the gene matches. The CDR3 extends over 16 amino acids. The CDR3: CASSRTGTEANSPLHF. The DNA of the CDR3 is TGCGCCAGCAGCCGGACCGGGACAGAAGCTAATTCACCCCTCCACTTT.

The chain uses TRBV6-5 and TRBJ1-5, with 7 bases aligning to TRBD1. CDR3 length: 15 amino acids. Trimming removed 6 bases from V and 7 bases from J; junction bases left unmatched: 12. Germline V gene sequence: CDR1 MNHEY, CDR2 SVGAGI. CDR3 DNA sequence: TGTGCCAGCAGCATGGACAGGTTTGAAGGCCAGCCCCAGCATTTT. It yields the protein CASSMDRFEGQPQHF.

This clone was seen just once. The gene calls are TRBV5-1 and TRBJ1-4, with D possibly matching TRBD1 (6 bases). This CDR3 region has 16 residues. Germline V gene data show CDR1 as SGHRS and CDR2 as YFSETQ. V was clipped by 1 base and J by 0 bases, with 10 bases between them. CDR3 loop: CASSLRTAATNEKLFF. The CDR3 nucleotides are TGCGCCAGCAGCTTGAGGACAGCCGCAACTAATGAAAAACTGTTTTTT.

The gene calls are TRBV6-5 and TRBJ2-3; 10 bases align to TRBD1. J was trimmed by 3 bases and V by 6 bases; bases with no gene match: 3. The CDR3 totals 14 residues. Germline V CDR1 and CDR2: MNHEY, SVGAGI. DNA for the CDR3: TGTGCCAGCAGACGGACAGGGGGGACAGATACGCAGTATTTT. Residues: CASRRTGGTDTQYF.

The V and J genes are TRBV11-2 and TRBJ2-2, with unresolved D. The length of the CDR3 is 16 residues. Germline loops: CDR1 SGHAT, CDR2 FQNNGV. V was pared by 1 base and J by 1 base, with 10 bases between. The CDR3 coding sequence is TGTGCCAGCAGCTTAGTCGCTGGGTTGAACACCGGGGAGCTGTTTTTT. This codes for CASSLVAGLNTGELFF.

The V call is TRBV11-1, the J call TRBJ2-7; 8 bases match TRBD1. The germline V gene has CDR1 SGHAT and CDR2 FQDESV (reference sequence). The CDR3 covers 15 residues. Trimming took 5 bases from V and 2 from J; bases not matched to a gene: 8. The CDR3 reads CASSRLGTGAYEQYV. DNA for the CDR3: TGTGCCAGCAGCCGCCTGGGGACAGGAGCCTACGAGCAGTACGTC.

The V call is TRBV5-8, the J call TRBJ2-2, with a possible D match to TRBD2 (5 bases). V lost 4 bases and J lost 10, with 17 bases in between. Germline V CDR1 and CDR2: SGHTS, YDEGEE. CDR3 length: 14 residues. CDR3 in amino acids: CASSMSFRDAELFF. The CDR3 DNA follows: TGTGCCAGCAGCATGAGCTTTCGGGATGCGGAGCTGTTTTTT.

In this sample, this clone turned up a few times. The gene calls are TRBV14 and TRBJ1-2, with 8 bases identical to TRBD1. CDR3 length: 18 amino acids. Germline CDR1 and CDR2: SGHDN and FVKESK. The V segment lost 8 bases and the J segment 0 bases; nucleotides outside the gene matches: 17. CDR3 sequence (DNA): TGTGCCAGCCCGTGGGTGCCGGGACAGGCATATTCTAACTATGGCTACACCTTC. This gives the protein CASPWVPGQAYSNYGYTF.

CDR3 protein: CASSQTGRGDTEAFF. The CDR3 region has the DNA TGTGCCAGCAGTCAGACAGGGAGGGGAGACACTGAAGCTTTCTTT. The rearrangement joins TRBV28 to TRBJ1-1; 7 bases align to TRBD1. The CDR3 extends over 15 amino acids. Germline lookup yields CDR1 MDHEN and CDR2 SYDVKM. With V trimmed by 5 bases and J by 3 bases, 9 bases remained unmatched.

The chain links TRBV27 to TRBJ1-2, with D possibly matching TRBD1 (6 bases). CDR1 and CDR2 (germline): MNHEY, SMNVEV (reference sequence). This CDR3 is built from 16 residues. V lost 2 bases and J 7 bases, leaving 20 bases between the germline ends. Written as DNA, the CDR3 is TGTGCCAGCAGTTTAGGGCAGGGGTATGAGTGGCGTGGCTACACCTTC. Translation: CASSLGQGYEWRGYTF.

The gene calls are TRBV3-1 (or the pseudogene TRBV3-2) and TRBJ2-1; 9 bases are a match to TRBD1. Looked up from germline, CDR1 is LGHDT and CDR2 is YNNKEL (reference sequence). The CDR3 sequence is 17 residues long. J lost 9 bases, V lost 4 bases, and 16 bases had no gene match. DNA for the CDR3: TGTGCCAGCAGCCTAACGGGGACAGGGCTTATGTTGTTTGAGCAGTTCTTC. It translates to CASSLTGTGLMLFEQFF.

V gene TRBV7-3 combines with J gene TRBJ1-4; 7 positions match TRBD1. The CDR3 extends over 13 amino acids. Trimming at V came to 5 bases and at J to 5 bases, leaving 2 bases not matched to a gene. Per the germline V gene, CDR1 is SGHTA and CDR2 is FQGTGA. As DNA, the CDR3 is TGTGCCAGCAGCCAGGGACAGAATGAAAAACTGTTTTTT. It codes for CASSQGQNEKLFF.